This T cell receptor beta chain was captured by sequencing in a study of memory CD4+ T cells and cytomegalovirus serostatus. Study conclusions and caveats: The CMV-associated TCR signature appears largely within the CD4+ memory repertoire.

The junction had 5 bases not matched to a gene; V was cut back by 7 bases and J by 2 bases. The CDR3 runs 15 residues. The germline V gene encodes CDR1 SNHLY and CDR2 FYNNEI. Assay used: immunoSEQ multiplex PCR; TCRdb lists only in-frame clones, some missing. Of about 57,000 clones listed, 70% to 80% are singletons. As concerns this clone: The antigen is not known.

Single viable CD3+CD4+CD8-CD45RO+ cells were sorted as the memory CD4+ T cells. The receptor's source is an adult in good health and CMV-seronegative. The rearrangement joins TRBV2 to TRBJ2-6; 7 bases match TRBD2. Material for sequencing was memory CD4+ T cells from blood. CDR3 in DNA: TGTGCCAGCACCTCACGGGGGGCTGGGGCCAACGTCCTGACTTTC. Amino acids: CASTSRGAGANVLTF.